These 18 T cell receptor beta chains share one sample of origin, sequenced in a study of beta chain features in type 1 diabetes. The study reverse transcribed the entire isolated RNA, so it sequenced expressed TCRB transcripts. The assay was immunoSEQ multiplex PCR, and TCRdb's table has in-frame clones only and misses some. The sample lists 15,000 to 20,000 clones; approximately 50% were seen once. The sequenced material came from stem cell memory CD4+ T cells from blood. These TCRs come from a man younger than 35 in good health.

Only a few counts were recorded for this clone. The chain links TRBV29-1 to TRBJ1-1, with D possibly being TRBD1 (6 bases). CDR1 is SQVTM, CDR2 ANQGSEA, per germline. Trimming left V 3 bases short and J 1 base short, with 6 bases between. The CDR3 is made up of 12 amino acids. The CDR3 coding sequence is TGCAGCGTTGACAGGGGGAACACTGAAGCTTTCTTT. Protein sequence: CSVDRGNTEAFF.

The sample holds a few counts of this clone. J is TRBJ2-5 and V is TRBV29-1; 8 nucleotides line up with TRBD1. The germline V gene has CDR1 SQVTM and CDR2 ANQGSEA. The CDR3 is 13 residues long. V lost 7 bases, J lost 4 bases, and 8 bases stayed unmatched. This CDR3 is CSGAGQGGETQYF. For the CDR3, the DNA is TGCAGCGGAGCCGGACAGGGTGGAGAGACCCAGTACTTC. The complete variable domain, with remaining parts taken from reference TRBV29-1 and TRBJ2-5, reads SAVISQKPSRDICQRGTSLTIQCQVDSQVTMMFWYRQQPGQSLTLIATANQGSEATYESGFVIDKFPISRPNLTFSTLTVSNMSPEDSSIYLCSGAGQGGETQYFGPGTRLLVL.

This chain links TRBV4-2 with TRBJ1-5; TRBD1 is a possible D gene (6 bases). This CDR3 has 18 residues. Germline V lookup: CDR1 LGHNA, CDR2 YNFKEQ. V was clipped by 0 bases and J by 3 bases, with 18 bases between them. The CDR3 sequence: CASSQEEGGWGFNQPQHF. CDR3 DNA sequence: TGTGCCAGCAGCCAAGAAGAGGGGGGGTGGGGATTCAATCAGCCCCAGCATTTT.

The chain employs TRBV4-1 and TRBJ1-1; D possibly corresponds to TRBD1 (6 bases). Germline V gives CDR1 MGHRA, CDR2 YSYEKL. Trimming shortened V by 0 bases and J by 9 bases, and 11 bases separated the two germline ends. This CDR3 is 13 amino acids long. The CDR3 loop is CASSQEEQGKAFF. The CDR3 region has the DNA TGCGCCAGCAGCCAAGAGGAACAGGGTAAAGCTTTCTTT.

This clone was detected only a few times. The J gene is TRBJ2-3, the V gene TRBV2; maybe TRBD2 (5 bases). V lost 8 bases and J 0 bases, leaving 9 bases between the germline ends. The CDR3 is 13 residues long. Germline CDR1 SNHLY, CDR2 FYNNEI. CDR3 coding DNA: TGTGCCAGCGAGCCGGGAAGCACAGATACGCAGTATTTT. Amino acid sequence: CASEPGSTDTQYF.

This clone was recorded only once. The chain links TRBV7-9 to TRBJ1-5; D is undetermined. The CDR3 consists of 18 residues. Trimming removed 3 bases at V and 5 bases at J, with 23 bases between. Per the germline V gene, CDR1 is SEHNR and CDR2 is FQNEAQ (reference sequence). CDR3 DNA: TGTGCCAGCAGCTTTAATGGGAAGGGCGGGGTCGTTGATCAGCCCCAGCATTTT. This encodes CASSFNGKGGVVDQPQHF.

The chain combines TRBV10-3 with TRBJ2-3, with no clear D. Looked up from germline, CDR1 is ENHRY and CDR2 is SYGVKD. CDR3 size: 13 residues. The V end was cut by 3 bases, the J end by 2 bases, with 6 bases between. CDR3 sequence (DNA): TGTGCCATCAGTGATTCACACACAGATACGCAGTATTTT. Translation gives CAISDSHTDTQYF.

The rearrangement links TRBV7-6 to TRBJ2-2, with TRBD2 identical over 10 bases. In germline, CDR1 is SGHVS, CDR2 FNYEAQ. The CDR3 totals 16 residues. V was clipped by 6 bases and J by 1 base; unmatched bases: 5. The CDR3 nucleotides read TGTGCCAGCAGTCCACTAGCGGGGTTGAACACCGGGGAGCTGTTTTTT. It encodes CASSPLAGLNTGELFF.

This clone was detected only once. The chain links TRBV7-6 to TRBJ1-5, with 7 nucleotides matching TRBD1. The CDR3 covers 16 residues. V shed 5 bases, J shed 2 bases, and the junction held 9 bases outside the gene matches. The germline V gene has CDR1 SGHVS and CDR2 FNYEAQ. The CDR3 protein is CASSERQGVGNQPQHF. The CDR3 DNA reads TGTGCCAGCAGCGAAAGACAGGGCGTAGGCAATCAGCCCCAGCATTTT. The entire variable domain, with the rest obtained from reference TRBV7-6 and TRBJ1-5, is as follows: GAGVSQSPRYKVTKRGQDVALRCDPISGHVSLYWYRQALGQGPEFLTYFNYEAQQDKSGLPNDRFSAERPEGSISTLTIQRTEQRDSAMYRCASSERQGVGNQPQHFGDGTRLSIL.

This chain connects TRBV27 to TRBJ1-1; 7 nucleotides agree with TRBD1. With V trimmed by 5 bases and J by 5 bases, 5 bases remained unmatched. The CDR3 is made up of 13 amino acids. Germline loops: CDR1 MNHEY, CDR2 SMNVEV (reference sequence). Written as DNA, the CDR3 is TGTGCCAGCAGTCCCCTGGGACAGACTGAAGCTTTCTTT. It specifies CASSPLGQTEAFF.

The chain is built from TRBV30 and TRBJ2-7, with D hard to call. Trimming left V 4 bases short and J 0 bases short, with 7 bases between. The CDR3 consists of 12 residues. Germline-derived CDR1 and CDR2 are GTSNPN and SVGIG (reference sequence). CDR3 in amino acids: CAWTTASYEQYF. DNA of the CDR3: TGTGCCTGGACGACTGCCTCCTACGAGCAGTACTTC. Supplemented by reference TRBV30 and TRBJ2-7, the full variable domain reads SQTIHQWPATLVQPVGSPLSLECTVEGTSNPNLYWYRQAAGRGLQLLFYSVGIGQISSEVPQNLSASRPQDRQFILSSKKLLLSDSGFYLCAWTTASYEQYFGPGTRLTVT.

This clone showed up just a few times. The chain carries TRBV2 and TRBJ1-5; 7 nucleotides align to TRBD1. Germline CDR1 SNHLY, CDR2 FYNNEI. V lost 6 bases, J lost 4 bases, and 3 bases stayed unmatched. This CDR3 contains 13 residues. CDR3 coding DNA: TGTGCCAGCAGCGCGACAGGGAATCAGCCCCAGCATTTT. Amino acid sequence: CASSATGNQPQHF.

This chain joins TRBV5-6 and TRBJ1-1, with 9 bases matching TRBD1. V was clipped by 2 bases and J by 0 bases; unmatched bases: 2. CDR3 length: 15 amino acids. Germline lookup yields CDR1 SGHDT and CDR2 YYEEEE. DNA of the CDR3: TGTGCCAGCAGCTTCGGACAGGGGTTGAACACTGAAGCTTTCTTT. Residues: CASSFGQGLNTEAFF.

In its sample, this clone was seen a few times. CDR3 amino acids: CASSLDVGLNTEAFF. The CDR3 bases are TGCGCCAGCAGCTTGGATGTGGGCTTGAACACTGAAGCTTTCTTT. The chain couples TRBV5-1 to TRBJ1-1, with no clear D. Per germline, CDR1 SGHRS and CDR2 YFSETQ. This CDR3 comprises 15 residues. V dropped 0 bases and J dropped 0 bases, with 9 bases sitting between them.

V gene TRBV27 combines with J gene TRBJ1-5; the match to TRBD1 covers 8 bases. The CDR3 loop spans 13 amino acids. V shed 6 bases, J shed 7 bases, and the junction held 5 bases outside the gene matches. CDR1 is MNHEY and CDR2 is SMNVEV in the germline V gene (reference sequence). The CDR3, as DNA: TGTGCCAGCAGCCAGGGGGCTCGGCAGCCCCAGCATTTT. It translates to CASSQGARQPQHF.

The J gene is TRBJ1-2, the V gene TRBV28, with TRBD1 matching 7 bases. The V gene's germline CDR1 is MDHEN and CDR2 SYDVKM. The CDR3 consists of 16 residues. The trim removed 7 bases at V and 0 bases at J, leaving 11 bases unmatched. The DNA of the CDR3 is TGTGCCAGCAAACAGGGGAGTTTGGACCCTAACTATGGCTACACCTTC. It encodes CASKQGSLDPNYGYTF.

The CDR3 sequence is CASRPGGRTDTQYF. In nucleotides, the CDR3 is TGTGCCAGCAGACCAGGGGGCCGCACAGATACGCAGTATTTT. The V call is TRBV6-5, the J call TRBJ2-3; 8 nucleotides align to TRBD1. Looked up from germline, CDR1 is MNHEY and CDR2 is SVGAGI. The J segment lost 1 base and the V segment lost 6 bases, leaving 3 bases of the junction unmatched. This CDR3 has 14 amino acids.

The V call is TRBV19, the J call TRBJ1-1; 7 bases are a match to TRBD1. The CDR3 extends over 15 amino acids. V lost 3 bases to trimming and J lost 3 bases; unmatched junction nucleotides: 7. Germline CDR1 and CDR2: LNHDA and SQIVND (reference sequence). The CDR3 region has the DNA TGTGCCAGTAGTATCCCCGGGACAGCCCACACTGAAGCTTTCTTT. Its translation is CASSIPGTAHTEAFF.